This section outlines one T cell receptor (beta chain) sequence together with its context. The target of this receptor is not known. Base qualities are not provided; no much larger clone lies one nucleotide away. Donors formed part of the validation cohort, which comprised 120 or so subjects and was distinct from the first cohort of over 500 subjects. The sample originates from a study of cytomegalovirus exposure and HLA in healthy donors listed by TCRdb under 2017. Broadly, across the study: The roughly 700 repertoires of the first cohort and the roughly 120 validation repertoires were produced on the same platform, according to a later analysis. The study combined high-throughput TCR immunosequencing, statistical association of individual TCRs with disease status, and machine learning to predict cytomegalovirus infection status. In addition to the first cohort of 666 subjects, a separate validation cohort of 120 different subjects was used. The study aimed to test whether signatures of past pathogen exposure could be identified by cataloging public T cell receptors.

The CDR3 spans 14 residues, from the cysteine through the phenylalanine. Only the CDR3 DNA is retained, 42 bases long and in frame from the first base. Trimming removed 6 bases from V and 4 bases from J; the gene matches leave 8 bases unexplained. The germline V gene encodes CDR1 MNHEY and CDR2 SVGAGI. Library method: the immunoSEQ multiplex PCR assay. The paper's data handling went like this. To diagnose cytomegalovirus status from the catalog of TCR beta chain sequences, a statistical classification framework was built. The table was pulled from immuneACCESS by TCRdb, which kept in-frame rearrangements only. Such tables lose some clones; where checked, under half of the loss comes from unresolved V genes, and the rest has no known cause. V and J calls and clone size come straight from that table; D and trimming were deduced from the DNA. The sample contains fewer than 200,000 clones, around 96% of them found a single time. The ten largest clones represent around 0.9% of the sample.

The paper as a whole reports these results and caveats: Most TCR sequences were observed very rarely across donors, whereas some public TCRs were present in many individuals. Subsequent analysis determined that TCRs grouped into clusters in the first cohort also showed a tendency toward co-occurrence across the 90 to 150 validation repertoires, and 94% of cluster scores exceeded 0. Cytomegalovirus status was reported to be diagnosed by the classifier with high specificity and sensitivity in both the original and validation cohorts. A later analysis had no HLA typing for the validation cohort, so co-occurrence there was scored across all 130 or so repertoires. In vitro tests confirmed that a few of the cytomegalovirus-associated TCR beta chains recognize cytomegalovirus antigens. According to the authors, the approach could potentially be generalized to other disease states and immunological phenotypes. The study listed 164 TCR beta chains as associated with cytomegalovirus.

This sequence uses TRBV6-5 and TRBJ2-7; TRBD2 aligns with 8 central bases. The TCR was taken from a woman aged 18-35 years in good health and CMV-seronegative. Sequences were obtained from PBMCs. The DNA sequence reads TGTGCCAGCAGCATTCGGGAGGGGGGATACGAGCAGTACTTC. The translation is CASSIREGGYEQYF.